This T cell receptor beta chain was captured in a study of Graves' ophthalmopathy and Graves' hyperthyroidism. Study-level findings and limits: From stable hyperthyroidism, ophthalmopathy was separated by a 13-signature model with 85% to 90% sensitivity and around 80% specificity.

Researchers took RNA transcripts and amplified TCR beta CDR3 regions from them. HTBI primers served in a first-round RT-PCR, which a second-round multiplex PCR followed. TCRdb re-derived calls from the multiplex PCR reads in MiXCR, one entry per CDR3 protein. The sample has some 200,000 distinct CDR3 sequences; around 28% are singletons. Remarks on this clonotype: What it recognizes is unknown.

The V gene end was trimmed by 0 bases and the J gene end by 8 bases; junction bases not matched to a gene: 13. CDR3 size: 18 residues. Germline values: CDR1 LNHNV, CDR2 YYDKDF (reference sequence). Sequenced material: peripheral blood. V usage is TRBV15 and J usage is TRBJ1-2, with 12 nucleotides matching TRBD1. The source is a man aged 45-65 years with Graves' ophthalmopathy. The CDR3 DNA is TGTGCCACCAGCAGAGATCAGGGACAGGGGGCGTATTCGGACGGCTACACCTTC. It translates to CATSRDQGQGAYSDGYTF.